The 31 T cell receptor beta chains below all came from one sample that was sequenced in a study of T cells in Graves' hyperthyroidism and ophthalmopathy. TCR beta CDR3 region amplification was performed from RNA transcripts. The study used the HTBI primer set for a first-round RT-PCR of the TCR CDR3. TCRdb redid the calling of the multiplex PCR reads with MiXCR, one entry per CDR3 protein. This table has a few hundred thousand distinct CDR3 sequences, 46% appearing once. Material for sequencing was peripheral blood or thyroid tissue (not recorded which). All receptors derive from a woman younger than 35 with Graves' hyperthyroidism.

This clonotype showed up many times. V is TRBV5-1 and J is TRBJ1-1, with 8 bases identical to TRBD1. Trimming took 0 bases from V and 3 from J; bases not matched to a gene: 4. The CDR3 is 15 residues long. CDR1 SGHRS and CDR2 YFSETQ come from the germline V gene. CDR3 loop: CASSLGTGKDTEAFF. CDR3 sequence (DNA): TGCGCCAGCAGCTTGGGGACAGGGAAGGACACTGAAGCTTTCTTT.

V usage is TRBV20-1 and J usage is TRBJ2-2, with 11 bases that match TRBD2. In germline, CDR1 is DFQATT, CDR2 SNEGSKA (reference sequence). CDR3 length equals 16 residues. V dropped 2 bases and J dropped 7; count of bases not matched to a gene: 9. CDR3 DNA sequence: TGCAGTGCTAGATCCATGACTAGCGGGACCGGCGGGGAGCTGTTTTTT. Its protein product is CSARSMTSGTGGELFF.

The chain combines TRBV4-2 with TRBJ2-7; the match to TRBD2 covers 8 bases. The J call could be wrong; TRBJ2-1 is a better fit for the DNA end. The CDR3 consists of 15 residues. From germline, CDR1 is LGHNA and CDR2 YNFKEQ. The CDR3 region has the DNA TGTGCCAGCAGCCAAAGCGGGAGTAGGGATAATGAGCAGTTCTTC. It is translated as CASSQSGSRDNEQFF.

This chain joins TRBV6-4 and TRBJ2-1; D possibly corresponds to TRBD2 (6 bases). Per germline, CDR1 MRHNA and CDR2 SNTAGT. CDR3 length: 13 residues. V shed 7 bases and J shed 2 bases, with 9 bases lying between them. CDR3 loop: CASMGGAYNEQFF. The CDR3 DNA is TGTGCCAGCATGGGGGGAGCCTACAATGAGCAGTTCTTC.

This chain connects TRBV29-1 to TRBJ1-5, with a tentative D call TRBD1 (5 bases). Germline-derived CDR1 and CDR2 are SQVTM and ANQGSEA. This CDR3 comprises 14 residues. With 8 bases removed from V and 7 bases from J, the gap between germline ends came to 21 bases. The CDR3 DNA follows: TGCAGCTCACTCTCGGCAGGGTCGGGGCAGCCCCAGCATTTT. Translation gives CSSLSAGSGQPQHF.

In regard to this clonotype: A read error is possible here, since a much larger clone lies one base away. The genes are TRBV7-9 and TRBJ2-5; D tentatively fits TRBD1 or TRBD2 (6 bases each). This CDR3 comprises 14 residues. CDR1 SEHNR and CDR2 FQNEAQ come from the germline V gene (reference sequence). This CDR3 reads CVSSLVGGRETQYF. In DNA form, the CDR3 reads TGTGTCAGCAGCTTGGTGGGGGGCAGAGAGACCCAGTACTTC.

The chain uses TRBV15 and TRBJ1-5; D possibly corresponds to TRBD1 (6 bases). The CDR3 has 13 amino acids. Germline CDR1 is LNHNV and CDR2 is YYDKDF (reference sequence). V lost 1 base and J lost 9, with 10 bases in between. The CDR3 DNA sequence: TGTGCCACCAGCAGAGCACAGGGAAGGCCCCAGCATTTT. It yields the protein CATSRAQGRPQHF.

Comments on this clonotype: The germline gene is not matched at one end of the junction; a read error may be the cause. Here the CDR3 reads CASSKGLAETQYF. The CDR3 nucleotides read TGCGCCAGCAGCAAGGGACTAGCAGAGACCCAGTACTTC. The chain has TRBV7-9 and TRBJ2-5, with 9 positions matching TRBD2. The CDR3 has 13 amino acids. Germline CDR1 is SEHNR and CDR2 is FQNEAQ (reference sequence).

This clonotype has only one observation. The chain is built from TRBV20-1 and TRBJ1-5; 9 bases fit TRBD1. Germline V lookup: CDR1 DFQATT, CDR2 SNEGSKA (reference sequence). The CDR3 is 12 amino acids. This chain's CDR3 is CSQVQGAQPQHF. The CDR3 DNA reads TGCAGCCAAGTACAGGGGGCTCAGCCCCAGCATTTT.

This sequence joins TRBV20-1 and TRBJ2-7; a possible D gene is TRBD2 (5 bases). Germline-derived CDR1 and CDR2 are DFQATT and SNEGSKA (reference sequence). The CDR3 is made up of 12 amino acids. Trimming cost V 4 bases and J 2 bases, with 9 bases left between them. CDR3 sequence (DNA): TGCAGTGCTACTAGCAACGCCTACGAGCAGTACTTC. This gives the protein CSATSNAYEQYF.

This clonotype was recorded many times. The J gene is TRBJ2-6, the V gene TRBV7-2, with TRBD1 as a possible D gene (6 bases). CDR3 length equals 16 residues. The V end lost 2 bases, the J end lost 0 bases, and 8 bases lay between the germline ends. CDR1 SGHTA and CDR2 FQGNSA come from the germline V gene. CDR3 in DNA: TGTGCCAGCAGCTTATCAGGGGCCTCTGGGGCCAACGTCCTGACTTTC. Residues: CASSLSGASGANVLTF.

This clonotype was seen more than once but under ten times. One junction end does not reproduce the germline sequence, and a read error may be involved. The chain is built from TRBV7-3 and TRBJ2-2, with D unresolved. Per the germline V gene, CDR1 is SGHTA and CDR2 is FQGTGA. This CDR3 region has 19 residues. The CDR3: CASSQRSRRVRQNTGELFF. The DNA of the CDR3 is TGCGCCAGCAGCCAAAGATCGAGGCGAGTACGGCAAAACACCGGGGAGCTGTTTTTT.

This clonotype was counted at least ten times. V is TRBV2 and J is TRBJ2-2; 7 positions agree with TRBD1. Trimming at V came to 11 bases and at J to 6 bases, leaving 9 bases not matched to a gene. CDR1 is SNHLY and CDR2 is FYNNEI in the germline V gene. This CDR3 comprises 13 residues. CDR3 sequence: CAGGRGSAGELFF. The CDR3 coding sequence is TGTGCCGGGGGCAGGGGGTCAGCCGGGGAGCTGTTTTTT.

Points on this clonotype: The junction shows a germline mismatch at one end, possibly a read error. J is TRBJ2-7 and V is TRBV20-1; 7 nucleotides match TRBD2. The CDR3 totals 13 residues. Germline V CDR1 and CDR2: DFQATT, SNEGSKA (reference sequence). CDR3 amino acids: CSARSREVNEQCF. Here the CDR3 DNA reads TGCAGTGCTAGATCCCGGGAGGTCAACGAGCAGTGCTTC.

J is TRBJ2-2 and V is TRBV7-9; 7 nucleotides align to TRBD2. Germline assignment: CDR1 SEHNR and CDR2 FQNEAQ (reference sequence). The length of the CDR3 is 15 residues. Trimming cost V 10 bases and J 8 bases; bases outside gene matches: 16. The CDR3 region is CATTRGDGHLGELFF. CDR3 bases: TGTGCCACCACCCGGGGGGACGGGCATCTTGGGGAGCTGTTTTTT.

V gene TRBV11-2 combines with J gene TRBJ1-2, with TRBD1 identical over 8 bases. With 8 bases clipped from V and 0 bases from J, the junction kept 5 bases outside the gene matches. CDR3 size: 14 residues. The V gene's germline CDR1 is SGHAT and CDR2 FQNNGV. In nucleotides, the CDR3 is TGTGCCAGCGGCGAGGACAGGGCTAACTATGGCTACACCTTC. Translation gives CASGEDRANYGYTF.

This clonotype has just one count. CDR3 in amino acids: CASSGPQGWHEQFF. In DNA form, the CDR3 reads TGTGCCAGCAGCGGCCCGCAGGGTTGGCATGAGCAGTTCTTC. The rearrangement uses TRBV9 and TRBJ2-1; D possibly corresponds to TRBD1 (5 bases). With 3 bases removed from V and 8 bases from J, the gap between germline ends came to 15 bases. Germline V gene sequence: CDR1 SGDLS, CDR2 YYNGEE. CDR3 length equals 14 residues.

In its sample, this clonotype was seen a few times. The V gene is TRBV2, the J gene TRBJ1-5; D is ambiguous. This CDR3 has 14 residues. Germline CDR1 is SNHLY and CDR2 is FYNNEI. Trimming removed 5 bases from V and 11 bases from J, with 19 bases in between. The CDR3 DNA follows: TGTGCCAGCAGTTACCACAGCATCCAAGAGACCCAGCATTTT. Its protein product is CASSYHSIQETQHF.

The chain combines TRBV25-1 with TRBJ2-7; 8 bases align to TRBD1. Germline values: CDR1 MGHDK, CDR2 SYGVNS. Trimming at V came to 5 bases and at J to 0 bases, leaving 3 bases not matched to a gene. This CDR3 is built from 14 residues. CDR3 loop: CASSNRGISYEQYF. The DNA for the CDR3 is TGTGCCAGCAGTAACAGGGGGATCTCCTACGAGCAGTACTTC.

Details on this clonotype: It may be a read error: a sequence one base away is much more abundant. The chain has TRBV7-9 and TRBJ1-1; D gene uncertain. The CDR3 is made up of 14 amino acids. CDR1 SEHNR and CDR2 FQNEAQ come from the germline V gene (reference sequence). The CDR3 protein is CAGSLATVFTEAFF. The CDR3 bases are TGTGCCGGCAGCTTAGCCACAGTATTCACTGAAGCTTTCTTT.

This clonotype was counted at least ten times. The rearrangement joins TRBV5-1 to TRBJ1-1, with a weak D call TRBD1 (6 bases). The CDR3 has 12 amino acids. Germline CDR1 SGHRS, CDR2 YFSETQ. V lost 0 bases and J 11 bases, leaving 11 bases between the germline ends. The CDR3 sequence: CASSLEGGGAFF. In DNA form, the CDR3 reads TGCGCCAGCAGCTTGGAGGGCGGGGGCGCTTTCTTT.

This clonotype was seen ten or more times. This chain uses TRBV7-2 with TRBJ2-6, with unresolved D. Looked up from germline, CDR1 is SGHTA and CDR2 is FQGNSA. CDR3 length: 17 residues. The V end was cut by 5 bases, the J end by 0 bases, with 14 bases between. Written as DNA, the CDR3 is TGTGCCAGCAGCCCCCGGGCCCTGAGCTCTGGGGCCAACGTCCTGACTTTC. Protein product: CASSPRALSSGANVLTF.

The CDR3 loop reads CASSGDSAYSEANYGYTF. The CDR3 DNA sequence: TGTGCCAGCAGTGGTGACAGTGCTTACTCTGAAGCTAACTATGGCTACACCTTC. The rearrangement links TRBV12-3 or TRBV12-4 to TRBJ1-2, with D maybe TRBD1 (5 bases). The CDR3 sequence is 18 residues long. Trimming cost V 5 bases and J 0 bases, with 22 bases left between them.

This chain links TRBV7-9 with TRBJ2-6; 8 nucleotides match TRBD1. Germline values: CDR1 SEHNR, CDR2 FQNEAQ (reference sequence). The CDR3 covers 15 residues. V lost 5 bases to trimming and J lost 3 bases; unmatched junction nucleotides: 3. The CDR3 here is CASSPTGDGANVLTF. CDR3 nucleotides: TGTGCCAGCAGCCCGACAGGGGATGGGGCCAACGTCCTGACTTTC.

The gene calls are TRBV11-1 and TRBJ2-5; 7 bases match TRBD1. Germline V gene data show CDR1 as SGHAT and CDR2 as FQDESV (reference sequence). The junction had 5 bases not matched to a gene; V was cut back by 7 bases and J by 3 bases. The CDR3 runs 13 residues. CDR3 DNA: TGTGCCAGCATCGGGACAGCGAAAGAGACCCAGTACTTC. Its translation: CASIGTAKETQYF.

This clonotype has just one count. This chain uses TRBV7-9 with TRBJ1-5; D perhaps matches TRBD1 (6 bases). The V end was cut by 8 bases, the J end by 2 bases, with 16 bases between. CDR3 length: 15 residues. Germline V gives CDR1 SEHNR, CDR2 FQNEAQ (reference sequence). The CDR3 loop reads CASGKGQDGNQPQHF. The CDR3 bases are TGTGCCAGCGGGAAGGGACAAGATGGCAATCAGCCCCAGCATTTT.

This clonotype was counted a single time. This chain connects TRBV7-2 to TRBJ1-1, with D possibly being TRBD1 (6 bases). Germline V gene lookup returns CDR1 SGHTA and CDR2 FQGNSA. V gave up 1 base and J gave up 3 bases, with 12 bases separating them. The CDR3 extends over 15 amino acids. The CDR3 region has the DNA TGTGCCAGCAGCTTAGGGGGGGGCGAGGACACTGAAGCTTTCTTT. Translated: CASSLGGGEDTEAFF.

This clonotype was found many times. The V and J genes are TRBV7-9 and TRBJ1-4; D call uncertain. V lost 3 bases and J lost 1, with 6 bases in between. The CDR3 totals 14 residues. Germline CDR1 is SEHNR and CDR2 is FQNEAQ (reference sequence). The CDR3 loop reads CASSFDLTNEKLFF. CDR3 nucleotide sequence: TGTGCCAGCAGCTTTGACTTAACTAATGAAAAACTGTTTTTT.

This clonotype has just a few counts. V usage is TRBV7-8 and J usage is TRBJ2-7, with a weak D call TRBD1 (10 bases). This CDR3 region has 18 residues. Looked up from germline, CDR1 is SGHVS and CDR2 is FQNEAQ. Deletions cut 6 bases from V and 2 bases from J, with 26 bases between. CDR3 coding DNA: TGTGCCAGCAGTCCCGCGGGGGGGGGACAGGGGATCACCTACGAGCAGTACTTC. Its translation: CASSPAGGGQGITYEQYF. The full variable domain, rest sourced from reference TRBV7-8 and TRBJ2-7, is GAGVSQSPRYKVAKRGQDVALRCDPISGHVSLFWYQQALGQGPEFLTYFQNEAQLDKSGLPSDRFFAERPEGSVSTLKIQRTQQEDSAVYLCASSPAGGGQGITYEQYFGPGTRLTVT.

The table lists this clonotype with a count of one. This could be a read error, since a much larger clone is one nucleotide away. The chain links TRBV9 to TRBJ1-3; no clear D gene. The CDR3 spans 16 residues. V lost 6 bases and J lost 5, with 21 bases in between. The germline V gene has CDR1 SGDLS and CDR2 YYNGEE. CDR3 in amino acids: CASIEGGGNLRNTIYF. The CDR3 DNA sequence: TGTGCCAGCATCGAAGGAGGAGGGAATCTGAGAAACACCATATATTTT. The complete variable domain, with remaining parts taken from reference TRBV9 and TRBJ1-3, reads DSGVTQTPKHLITATGQRVTLRCSPRSGDLSVYWYQQSLDQGLQFLIQYYNGEERAKGNILERFSAQQFPDLHSELNLSSLELGDSALYFCASIEGGGNLRNTIYFGEGSWLTVV.

This clonotype came up a few times. The chain uses TRBV7-9 and TRBJ1-2; 9 nucleotides agree with TRBD1. There are 14 residues in the CDR3. Germline V gene sequence: CDR1 SEHNR, CDR2 FQNEAQ (reference sequence). Losses at the gene ends were 3 bases for V and 7 bases for J; bases not matched to a gene: 6. The CDR3 protein is CASSLGQGHLGYTF. The CDR3 DNA is TGTGCCAGCAGCTTGGGACAGGGCCACCTTGGCTACACCTTC.